This TCR beta chain was retrieved from a study of shared clonotypes between healthy human individuals. Selected positively for CCR7 and CD45RO-negative, naive CD8 cells excluded terminally differentiated effector memory CD45RA+ cells. Measured with immunoSEQ multiplex PCR; TCRdb has only the in-frame clones, and not every one. The profile covers just over 2,000,000 clones, with about 95% appearing a single time and about 1.1% taken by the ten largest. The sequenced sample consisted of naive CD8+ T cells sorted from blood. The sequence came from a man between 18 and 35 years old in good health.

The CDR3 sequence is CASSTGPRDSYNEQFF. The CDR3, as DNA: TGCGCCAGCAGCACCGGACCCCGGGACTCCTACAATGAGCAGTTCTTC. J is TRBJ2-1 and V is TRBV5-1, with D perhaps matching TRBD2 (5 bases). V lost 4 bases and J lost 0, with 14 bases in between. This CDR3 spans 16 amino acids. CDR1 is SGHRS, CDR2 YFSETQ, per germline.